This T cell receptor beta chain was sequenced in a study of T cell repertoires in cytomegalovirus infection. In the study overall: Indicated by public TCR beta signatures were CMV infection and matching HLA type.

TCRdb re-called the reads with MiXCR, one entry per CDR3 protein. Counted here are 200,000 to 250,000 distinct CDR3 sequences, roughly 34% occurring once; the ten biggest clones make up 55% to 70%. Trimming removed 1 base at V and 0 bases at J, with 19 bases between. In germline, CDR1 is SGHVS, CDR2 FQNEAQ. The CDR3 has 18 residues. Study-wide findings and caveats: Cumulative public TCR beta family frequency identified carriers of CMV plus the relevant HLA. What dominated the ex vivo response were HLA-C-restricted CMV-specific TCR beta clonotypes.

This clonotype was picked up a small number of times. Its antigen remains unknown. The chain carries TRBV7-8 and TRBJ2-7; the D call may be TRBD1 or TRBD2 (5 bases each). This TCR came from a human donor in good health (CMV status not recorded). Some clones in this sample may be carry-over from other donors' samples. This sample comprised CD8+ T cells from cultured PBMCs, obtained from culture after CMV antigen stimulation. CDR3 sequence reads: CASSLVWGRLGSSYEQYF. The DNA for the CDR3 is TGTGCCAGCAGCTTAGTTTGGGGGAGACTGGGGAGCTCCTACGAGCAGTACTTC.